The 17 T cell receptor beta chains given below trace back to one sample, sequenced in a study of response to subunit inactivated influenza vaccine. From the RT-PCR reads, TCRdb called clonotypes with MiXCR, one entry per CDR3 protein. The sample includes roughly 760,000 distinct CDR3 sequences, around 20% of them seen just once. Sequenced here: PBMCs from blood, sampled more than 4 days after vaccination. These receptors were collected from a man in his forties or fifties who received an inactivated influenza vaccine.

This clonotype has ten or more counts. The CDR3 sequence: CSARDRVLAYEQYF. CDR3 bases: TGCAGTGCTAGAGACCGGGTCCTAGCCTACGAGCAGTACTTC. V is TRBV20-1 and J is TRBJ2-7; D uncertain. The length of the CDR3 is 14 residues. CDR1 DFQATT and CDR2 SNEGSKA come from the germline V gene (reference sequence). Deletions cut 0 bases from V and 2 bases from J, with 11 bases between.

The gene calls are TRBV4-2 and TRBJ2-1, with D uncertain. The CDR3 has 15 residues. In germline, CDR1 is LGHNA, CDR2 YNFKEQ. Trimming left V 1 base short and J 8 bases short, with 15 bases between. CDR3: CASSQAPEAADEQFF. In DNA, the CDR3 is TGTGCCAGCAGCCAAGCCCCCGAGGCGGCCGATGAGCAGTTCTTC.

The chain has TRBV4-2 and TRBJ2-5; TRBD1 matches at 8 bases. The trim removed 1 base at V and 2 bases at J, leaving 3 bases unmatched. CDR3 size: 15 residues. Looked up from germline, CDR1 is LGHNA and CDR2 is YNFKEQ. The CDR3 nucleotides are TGTGCCAGCAGCCAAGGGACAGGGTGGCAAGAGACCCAGTACTTC. Its translation: CASSQGTGWQETQYF.

This clonotype was picked up many times. The chain uses TRBV7-8 and TRBJ2-6, with unresolved D. V was pared by 3 bases and J by 0 bases, with 3 bases between. The length of the CDR3 is 14 residues. Germline lookup yields CDR1 SGHVS and CDR2 FQNEAQ. The CDR3 DNA is TGTGCCAGCAGCTTCTTCTCTGGGGCCAACGTCCTGACTTTC. This codes for CASSFFSGANVLTF.

This clonotype occurred a few times. The chain joins TRBV3-1 to TRBJ2-3; 8 bases agree with TRBD2. The CDR3 runs 16 residues. CDR1 and CDR2 (germline): LGHDT, YNNKEL (reference sequence). V was pared by 1 base and J by 2 bases, with 5 bases of the junction left unmatched. The CDR3 bases are TGTGCCAGCAGCCAAGTTAGACTAGCGTCCACAGATACGCAGTATTTT. Its translation is CASSQVRLASTDTQYF.

The chain joins TRBV20-1 to TRBJ2-7; 8 nucleotides align to TRBD1. This CDR3 contains 13 residues. V lost 5 bases, J lost 3 bases, and 6 bases stayed unmatched. Germline assignment: CDR1 DFQATT and CDR2 SNEGSKA (reference sequence). CDR3 DNA: TGCAGTGCTCACAGGGGGTTAGGCTACGAGCAGTACTTC. This encodes CSAHRGLGYEQYF.

The J gene is TRBJ2-7, the V gene TRBV6-5; possible D gene TRBD2, 5 bases. The CDR3 spans 14 residues. V was pared by 0 bases and J by 6 bases, with 12 bases between. The germline CDR1 and CDR2 sequences are MNHEY and SVGAGI. CDR3 loop: CASSYSPRTSEQYF. As DNA, the CDR3 is TGTGCCAGCAGTTACTCGCCCCGCACTAGCGAGCAGTACTTC.

The chain carries TRBV4-1 and TRBJ2-7; possible D gene TRBD2, 6 bases. Germline lookup yields CDR1 MGHRA and CDR2 YSYEKL. This CDR3 region has 13 residues. V shed 2 bases and J shed 3 bases, with 8 bases lying between them. Here the CDR3 reads CASSQFSGYEQYF. CDR3 DNA: TGCGCCAGCAGCCAATTTAGCGGCTACGAGCAGTACTTC.

This clonotype has only a few counts. This chain links TRBV6-2 or TRBV6-3 with TRBJ1-1; D is unresolved. V gave up 3 bases and J gave up 0 bases, with 8 bases separating them. This CDR3 has 14 residues. The germline V gene encodes CDR1 MNHEY and CDR2 SVGEGT. CDR3 loop: CASSYTQMNTEAFF. The CDR3 bases are TGTGCCAGCAGTTATACACAGATGAACACTGAAGCTTTCTTT.

V gene TRBV5-1 combines with J gene TRBJ1-1; a possible D gene is TRBD1 (5 bases). The CDR3 length is 15 residues. V was cut by 0 bases and J by 4 bases, with 13 bases left in between. CDR1 and CDR2 from the germline V gene are SGHRS and YFSETQ. The CDR3 bases are TGCGCCAGCAGCTTGGCGGGGGGAACGGGCACTGAAGCTTTCTTT. Amino acids: CASSLAGGTGTEAFF.

This sequence joins TRBV6-1 and TRBJ1-1, with TRBD1 identical over 7 bases. V dropped 4 bases and J dropped 6; count of bases not matched to a gene: 5. CDR3 length: 13 amino acids. CDR1 and CDR2 from the germline V gene are MNHNS and SASEGT. Here the CDR3 DNA reads TGTGCCAGCAGTGCGACAGGGAAAGCTGAAGCTTTCTTT. Translating it yields CASSATGKAEAFF.

There are a few counts of this clonotype. V is TRBV29-1 and J is TRBJ1-1, with 7 positions matching TRBD1. The CDR3 extends over 14 amino acids. V lost 4 bases, J lost 3 bases, and 8 bases stayed unmatched. Germline V gives CDR1 SQVTM, CDR2 ANQGSEA. CDR3 region: CSVVQGTGDTEAFF. Here the CDR3 DNA reads TGCAGCGTTGTACAGGGGACGGGAGACACTGAAGCTTTCTTT.

In its sample, this clonotype was seen many times. The DNA of the CDR3 is TGTGCCAGCAGTTTTAATTTAGCGGGGGATGATACGCAGTATTTT. Residues: CASSFNLAGDDTQYF. V usage is TRBV27 and J usage is TRBJ2-3, with 9 bases fitting TRBD2. Losses at the gene ends were 3 bases for V and 6 bases for J; bases not matched to a gene: 7. From germline, CDR1 is MNHEY and CDR2 SMNVEV (reference sequence). The CDR3 contains 15 residues.

The V and J genes are TRBV4-3 and TRBJ1-2; D not certain. Germline V CDR1 and CDR2: LGHNA, YSLEER. CDR3 size: 15 residues. Trimming cost V 6 bases and J 4 bases, with 18 bases left between them. DNA for the CDR3: TGCGCCAGCAGGCCCGGTCCGGCCCTACTCTATGGCTACACCTTC. Encoded protein: CASRPGPALLYGYTF.

The V call is TRBV19, the J call TRBJ2-4; the D gene is possibly TRBD1 (6 bases). Germline V gene lookup returns CDR1 LNHDA and CDR2 SQIVND (reference sequence). This CDR3 has 14 amino acids. Deletions cut 4 bases from V and 9 bases from J, with 16 bases between. The chain's CDR3 is CASSTGQSNRIQYF. The CDR3 DNA is TGTGCCAGTAGTACCGGACAGTCCAACCGCATTCAGTACTTC.

Comment on this clonotype: Being one base from a much bigger clone, this may be a read error. This chain joins TRBV20-1 and TRBJ2-1; 10 nucleotides line up with TRBD1. The CDR3 consists of 17 residues. The germline V gene encodes CDR1 DFQATT and CDR2 SNEGSKA (reference sequence). Here the CDR3 DNA reads TGCAGTGCTAGAGATCGGGGAAGGGACAGGGGCTACATTGAGCAGTTCTTC. It encodes CSARDRGRDRGYIEQFF.

The chain uses TRBV5-8 and TRBJ1-1, with TRBD1 matching over 7 bases. Trimming took 4 bases from V and 1 from J; bases not matched to a gene: 7. From germline, CDR1 is SGHTS and CDR2 YDEGEE. The CDR3 totals 15 residues. CDR3 in DNA: TGTGCCAGCAGCCGAAGGGGGCTCGGGAACACTGAAGCTTTCTTT. Its protein product is CASSRRGLGNTEAFF.